This T cell receptor beta chain was captured in a study of shared clonotypes between healthy human individuals (dated by TCRdb to between 2020 and 2021). Notes on the research overall: The cohort comprised two women and a few men aged 18 to 49 years. Blood TCR repertoires of roughly 5 healthy adults were deeply sequenced to estimate repertoire size and the extent of clonotype sharing between individuals. For each donor, CD4 naive and CD4 memory were each run on three plates, CD8 naive on two plates, and CD8 memory on one plate. Per donor, leukapheresis produced somewhere between about 0.85 and 8.9 billion PBMCs. To increase sequencing depth and limit assay-specific biases, TCR repertoire library preparation and sequencing were carried out by different laboratories using diverse techniques.

Worth noting for this clone: The target of this receptor is not known. A much larger clone lies one base from this, so it may be a read error.

The germline V gene (reference sequence) specifies MNHNY as CDR1 and SVGAGI as CDR2. Trimming takes 6 bases from V and 6 bases from J, and the germline ends sit 9 bases apart. Inclusive of the bounding cysteine and phenylalanine, the CDR3 is 11 residues long. Only the CDR3 DNA stays, 33 bases, in frame from base 1. CD8 naive samples were obtained by positive selection for CCR7 among CD45RO-negative cells, yielding a CD45RA+CCR7+ population from which TemRA cells were excluded. Donors were healthy HIV-negative adults with no recently reported acute infections or vaccinations. All donors were Caucasian adults living in Nashville, Tennessee, USA. Blood was obtained by leukapheresis, after which PBMCs were separated by Ficoll-Histopaque density gradient centrifugation and cryopreserved in liquid nitrogen vapor phase. Analytical flow cytometry was used to check the purity and quantity of each magnetically sorted T cell population. Each sorted fraction had its genomic DNA isolated and then quantified by UV absorbance on a Nanodrop 2000c.

Paper-wide results and their limitations: Because the study included a small number of donors, the genetic and exposure-history diversity represented was limited. Incomplete sequencing was indicated by rarefaction of sorted-subset datasets, despite the large sequencing depth. Clonotypes shared by all four sorted-subset donors showed higher generation probabilities than non-shared clonotypes. Sharing across several donors was observed for 4.5% to 6.5% of naive CD4, over 3% of naive CD8, 2.3% of memory CD4, and around 0.42% of memory CD8 clonotypes. Only blood was sampled, and tissue TCR repertoires likely differ from those in blood. Pairwise subsampling led to the expectation that sequencing depth would affect the degree of clonotype sharing among donors. Larger estimated clonotype richness was generally found for naive subsets than for memory subsets.

Using the deep immunoSEQ assay, TCR CDR3 regions were amplified from genomic DNA by multiplex PCR. For each cell subset, the extracted genomic DNA was distributed evenly across all wells of several immunoSEQ 96-well plates, and each plate served as one replicate. For sorted subsets, each replicate PCR was loaded with about 0.2 ug genomic DNA, equivalent to about 30,000 T cell genomes. Purified libraries were quantified with a Qubit 3.0 fluorometer, sized on a Bioanalyzer 2100, and re-quantified with the KAPA Library Quantification kit. Each immunoSEQ 96-well plate was sequenced on its own single-read 150-cycle Illumina NextSeq 550 flow cell. The paper's data handling went like this. Because only junctional sequences without quality scores were contained in the immunoSEQ output, filtering matching that applied to full-length reads could not be performed. To assign V/J genes and CDR3, sequences were annotated against IMGT germline references using PyIR, a Python wrapper for IgBLAST v1.9. Any read was removed if the V/J assignment was weak (E-value above 1e-6), the CDR3 was missing, or the read contained stop codons, out-of-frame junctions, or ambiguous translated residues. V3J clonotypes were defined as sequences sharing the same inferred V gene, J gene, and CDR3 amino acid sequence. The percentage overlap between two repertoires was calculated by dividing the number of shared unique clonotypes by the size of the smaller repertoire. RTK rarefaction, the Chao1 estimator, and Recon v2.1 estimates of unobserved clonotypes were used to assess repertoire richness. For all TCRbeta clonotypes obtained by the gDNA method from several donors, generation probabilities were computed with OLGA. Sourced from immuneACCESS, this table was stored by TCRdb with only in-frame sequences that have V and J called. A share of the clones is absent; for the studies checked, an unresolved V gene accounts for under half, and the remainder has no known explanation. D and trimming were read from the DNA, whereas the V and J calls and clone size are those reported in that table. The sample yields some 2,000,000 clones; about 95% were counted once. The ten largest clones take up 0.9% to 1.3% of the sample.

The V and J genes are TRBV6-6 and TRBJ2-7; there is no confident call for the D gene. The receptor's source is a man aged 18-30 years in good health. The sample consisted of naive CD8+ T cells sorted from blood. The intended sense of this specimen's cell subset or site label: CD45RA+CCR7+. The sequenced DNA: TGTGCCAGCAGCTTAGGGTTCGAGCAGTACTTC. Translated, this is CASSLGFEQYF.